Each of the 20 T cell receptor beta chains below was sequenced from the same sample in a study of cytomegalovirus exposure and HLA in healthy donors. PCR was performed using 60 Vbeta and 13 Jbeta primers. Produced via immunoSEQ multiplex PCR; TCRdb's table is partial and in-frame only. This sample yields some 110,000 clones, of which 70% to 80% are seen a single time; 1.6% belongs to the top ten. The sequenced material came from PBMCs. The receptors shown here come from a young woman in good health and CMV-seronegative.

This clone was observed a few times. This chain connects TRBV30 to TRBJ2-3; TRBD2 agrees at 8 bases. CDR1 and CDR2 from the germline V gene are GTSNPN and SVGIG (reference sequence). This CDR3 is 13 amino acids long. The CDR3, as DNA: TGTGCGTCGCAGACTAGCGGCACAGATACGCAGTATTTT. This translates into CASQTSGTDTQYF.

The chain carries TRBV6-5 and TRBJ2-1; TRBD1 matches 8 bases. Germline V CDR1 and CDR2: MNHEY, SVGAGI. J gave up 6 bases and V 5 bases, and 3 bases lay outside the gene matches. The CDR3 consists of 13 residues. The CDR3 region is CASSGQGVNEQFF. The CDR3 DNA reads TGTGCCAGCAGTGGACAGGGTGTCAATGAGCAGTTCTTC.

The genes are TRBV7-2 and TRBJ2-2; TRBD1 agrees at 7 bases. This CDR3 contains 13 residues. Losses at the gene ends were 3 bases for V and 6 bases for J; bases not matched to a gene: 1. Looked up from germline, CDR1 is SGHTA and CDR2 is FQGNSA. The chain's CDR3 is CASSLTGSGELFF. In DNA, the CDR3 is TGTGCCAGCAGCTTGACAGGGTCCGGGGAGCTGTTTTTT.

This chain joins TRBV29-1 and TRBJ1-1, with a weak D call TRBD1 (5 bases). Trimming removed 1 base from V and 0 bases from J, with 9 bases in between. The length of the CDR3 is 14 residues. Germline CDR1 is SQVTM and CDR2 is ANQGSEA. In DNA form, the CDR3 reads TGCAGCGTTGAAGTTCCGGGGGTGAACACTGAAGCTTTCTTT. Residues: CSVEVPGVNTEAFF.

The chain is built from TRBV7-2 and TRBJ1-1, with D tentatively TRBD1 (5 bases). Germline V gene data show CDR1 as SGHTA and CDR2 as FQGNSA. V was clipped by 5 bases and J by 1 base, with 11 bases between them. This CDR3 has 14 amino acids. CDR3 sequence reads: CASSAGARNTEAFF. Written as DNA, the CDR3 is TGTGCCAGCAGCGCTGGGGCGCGGAACACTGAAGCTTTCTTT.

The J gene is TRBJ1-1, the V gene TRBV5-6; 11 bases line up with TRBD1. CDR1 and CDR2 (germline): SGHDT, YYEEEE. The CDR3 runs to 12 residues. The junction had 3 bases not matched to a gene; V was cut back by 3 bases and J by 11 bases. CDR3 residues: CASSWDRGTAFF. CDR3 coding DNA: TGTGCCAGCAGCTGGGACAGGGGGACCGCTTTCTTT.

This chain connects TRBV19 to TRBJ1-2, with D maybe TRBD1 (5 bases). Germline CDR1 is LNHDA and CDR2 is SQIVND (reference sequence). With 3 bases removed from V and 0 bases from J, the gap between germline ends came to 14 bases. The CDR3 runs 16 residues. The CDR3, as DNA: TGTGCCAGTAGTATTATCTTCGGGGGTTCTAACTATGGCTACACCTTC. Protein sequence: CASSIIFGGSNYGYTF.

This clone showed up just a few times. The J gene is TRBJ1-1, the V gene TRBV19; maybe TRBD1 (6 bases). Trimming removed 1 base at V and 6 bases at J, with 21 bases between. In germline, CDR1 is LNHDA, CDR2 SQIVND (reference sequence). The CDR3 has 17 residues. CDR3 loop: CASSIGNRADGSAEAFF. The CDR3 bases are TGTGCCAGTAGTATAGGCAACAGGGCCGATGGGAGTGCTGAAGCTTTCTTT. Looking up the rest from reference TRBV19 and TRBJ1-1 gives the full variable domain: DGGITQSPKYLFRKEGQNVTLSCEQNLNHDAMYWYRQDPGQGLRLIYYSQIVNDFQKGDIAEGYSVSREKKESFPLTVTSAQKNPTAFYLCASSIGNRADGSAEAFFGQGTRLTVV.

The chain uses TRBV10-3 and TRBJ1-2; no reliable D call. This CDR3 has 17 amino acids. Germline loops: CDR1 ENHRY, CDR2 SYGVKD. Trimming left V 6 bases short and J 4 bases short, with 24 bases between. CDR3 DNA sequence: TGTGCCATCAGGACCCTTTTCTCGACCCCGGAGGGCTATGGCTACACCTTC. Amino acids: CAIRTLFSTPEGYGYTF.

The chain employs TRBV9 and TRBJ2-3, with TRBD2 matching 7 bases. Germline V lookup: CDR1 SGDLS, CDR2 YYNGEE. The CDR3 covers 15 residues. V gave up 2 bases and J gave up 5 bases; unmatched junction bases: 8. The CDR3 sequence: CASSVGGGRGDTQYF. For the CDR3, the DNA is TGTGCCAGCAGCGTCGGCGGGGGAAGAGGAGATACGCAGTATTTT.

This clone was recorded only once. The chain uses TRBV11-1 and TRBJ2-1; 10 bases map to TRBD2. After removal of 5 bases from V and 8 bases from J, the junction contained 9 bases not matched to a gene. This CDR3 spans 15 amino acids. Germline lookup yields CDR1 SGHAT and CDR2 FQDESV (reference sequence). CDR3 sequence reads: CASSRSGGAFDEQFF. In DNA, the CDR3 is TGTGCCAGCAGCCGGAGCGGGGGGGCCTTCGATGAGCAGTTCTTC.

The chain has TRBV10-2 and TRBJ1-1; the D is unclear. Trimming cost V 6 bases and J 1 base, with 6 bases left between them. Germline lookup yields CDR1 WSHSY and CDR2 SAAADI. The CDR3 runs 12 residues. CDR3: CASRSGNTEAFF. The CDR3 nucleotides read TGCGCCAGCAGGAGTGGGAACACTGAAGCTTTCTTT.

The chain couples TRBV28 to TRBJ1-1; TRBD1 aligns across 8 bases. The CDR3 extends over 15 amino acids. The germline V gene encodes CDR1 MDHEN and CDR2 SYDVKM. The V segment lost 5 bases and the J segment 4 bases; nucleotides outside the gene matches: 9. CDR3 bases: TGTGCCAGCAGTCCCTCGACAGGGGAAGGCACTGAAGCTTTCTTT. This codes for CASSPSTGEGTEAFF.

CDR3 residues: CASIAGWGEQYF. CDR3 DNA: TGTGCCAGCATTGCAGGGTGGGGCGAGCAGTACTTC. The chain recombines TRBV27 with TRBJ2-7, with D perhaps TRBD1 (5 bases). CDR1 MNHEY and CDR2 SMNVEV come from the germline V gene (reference sequence). The V end lost 7 bases, the J end lost 6 bases, and 13 bases lay between the germline ends. There are 12 residues in the CDR3.

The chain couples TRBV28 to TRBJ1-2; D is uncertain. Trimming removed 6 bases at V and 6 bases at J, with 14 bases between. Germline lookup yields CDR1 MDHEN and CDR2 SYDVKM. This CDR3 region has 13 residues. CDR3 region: CASRSPFPDGYTF. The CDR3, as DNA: TGTGCCAGCAGATCTCCGTTCCCGGATGGCTACACCTTC.

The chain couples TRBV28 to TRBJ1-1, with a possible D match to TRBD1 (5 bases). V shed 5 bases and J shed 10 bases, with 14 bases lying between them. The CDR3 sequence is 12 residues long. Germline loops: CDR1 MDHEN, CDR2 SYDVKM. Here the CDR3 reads CASSPTWGGAFF. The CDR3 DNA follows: TGTGCCAGCAGTCCCACGTGGGGGGGAGCTTTCTTT.

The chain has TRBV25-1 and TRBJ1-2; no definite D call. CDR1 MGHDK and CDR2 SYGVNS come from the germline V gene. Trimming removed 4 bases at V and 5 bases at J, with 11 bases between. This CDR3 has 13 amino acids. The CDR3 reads CASSGIERYGYTF. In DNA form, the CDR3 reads TGTGCCAGCAGTGGGATAGAGAGGTATGGCTACACCTTC.

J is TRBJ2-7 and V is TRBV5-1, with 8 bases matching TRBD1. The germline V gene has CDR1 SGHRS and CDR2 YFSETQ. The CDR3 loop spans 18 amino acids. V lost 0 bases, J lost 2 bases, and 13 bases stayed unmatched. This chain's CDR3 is CASSLAETGVPNTYEQYF. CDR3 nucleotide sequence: TGCGCCAGCAGCTTGGCCGAGACAGGGGTTCCAAACACCTACGAGCAGTACTTC.

The CDR3 reads CASSEGDRRPLNYGYTF. The CDR3 DNA sequence: TGTGCCAGCAGTGAAGGGGACAGGAGGCCCCTTAACTATGGCTACACCTTC. The chain links TRBV6-1 to TRBJ1-2, with 8 positions matching TRBD1. V lost 1 base and J lost 1; bases outside the gene matches: 8. Germline-derived CDR1 and CDR2 are MNHNS and SASEGT. The CDR3 has 17 residues.

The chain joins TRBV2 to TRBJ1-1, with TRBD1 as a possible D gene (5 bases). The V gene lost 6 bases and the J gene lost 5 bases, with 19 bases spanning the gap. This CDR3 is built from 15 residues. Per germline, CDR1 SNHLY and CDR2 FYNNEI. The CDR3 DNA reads TGTGCCAGCAGCCCCGGTCTGGGGGGTAAAACTGAAGCTTTCTTT. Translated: CASSPGLGGKTEAFF.